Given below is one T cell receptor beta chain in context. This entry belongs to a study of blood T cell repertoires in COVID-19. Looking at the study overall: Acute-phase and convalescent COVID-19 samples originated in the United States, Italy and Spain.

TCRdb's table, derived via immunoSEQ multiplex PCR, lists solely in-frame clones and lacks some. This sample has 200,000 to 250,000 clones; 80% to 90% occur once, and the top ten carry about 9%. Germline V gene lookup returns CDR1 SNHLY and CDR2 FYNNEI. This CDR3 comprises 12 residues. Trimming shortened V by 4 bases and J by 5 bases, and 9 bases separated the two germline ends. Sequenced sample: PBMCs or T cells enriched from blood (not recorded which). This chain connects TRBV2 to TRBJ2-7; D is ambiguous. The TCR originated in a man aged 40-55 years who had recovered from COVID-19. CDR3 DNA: TGTGCCAGCAGTGTCATCAGGAACGAGCAGTACTTC. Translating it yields CASSVIRNEQYF. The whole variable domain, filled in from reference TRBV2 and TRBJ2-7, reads EPEVTQTPSHQVTQMGQEVILRCVPISNHLYFYWYRQILGQKVEFLVSFYNNEISEKSEIFDDQFSVERPDGSNFTLKIRSTKLEDSAMYFCASSVIRNEQYFGPGTRLTVT.